Each of the 12 T cell receptor beta chains below was sequenced from the same sample in a study of control samples from healthy donors and cancer patients (dated by TCRdb to 2019 to 2021). Libraries were constructed by the immunoSEQ multiplex PCR assay. TCRdb holds this immuneACCESS table with in-frame rearrangements only. Some clones are missing; in checked studies, unresolved V genes explain under half, and the rest has no known cause. In this sample the table shows 120,000 or so clones, about 90% of which occur a single time. Roughly 1.9% of the sample is in the top ten clones. Sequencing was carried out using blood. These receptors all come from a man aged 18-30 years in good health.

The chain combines TRBV4-3 with TRBJ2-7, with no clear D. From germline, CDR1 is LGHNA and CDR2 YSLEER. This CDR3 region has 14 residues. Trimming cost V 1 base and J 4 bases, with 11 bases left between them. DNA of the CDR3: TGCGCCAGCAGCCAAGGCAGGCCACCGTACGAGCAGTACTTC. Translation: CASSQGRPPYEQYF.

The rearrangement links TRBV27 to TRBJ1-2, with unresolved D. Germline V gene data show CDR1 as MNHEY and CDR2 as SMNVEV (reference sequence). This CDR3 has 13 residues. V was pared by 9 bases and J by 4 bases, with 15 bases between. This chain's CDR3 is CASSSGRIYGYTF. Here the CDR3 DNA reads TGTGCCAGTTCCTCCGGGCGCATCTATGGCTACACCTTC.

The chain combines TRBV28 with TRBJ2-7, with 9 bases lining up with TRBD1. J gave up 4 bases and V 6 bases, and 13 bases lay outside the gene matches. The CDR3 contains 16 residues. The V gene's germline CDR1 is MDHEN and CDR2 SYDVKM. CDR3 region: CASSDSPGQGKYEQYF. The CDR3 DNA sequence: TGTGCCAGCAGCGATAGCCCGGGACAGGGTAAATACGAGCAGTACTTC. Variable domain in full (rest from reference TRBV28 and TRBJ2-7): DVKVTQSSRYLVKRTGEKVFLECVQDMDHENMFWYRQDPGLGLRLIYFSYDVKMKEKGDIPEGYSVSREKKERFSLILESASTNQTSMYLCASSDSPGQGKYEQYFGPGTRLTVT.

The gene calls are TRBV7-3 and TRBJ2-2; 13 nucleotides line up with TRBD2. The germline V gene has CDR1 SGHTA and CDR2 FQGTGA. The CDR3 runs 19 residues. Trimming took 5 bases from V and 5 from J; bases not matched to a gene: 14. This CDR3 is CASSAVGLAGASRTGELFF. CDR3 DNA: TGTGCCAGCAGCGCCGTCGGACTAGCGGGAGCCTCAAGGACCGGGGAGCTGTTTTTT.

This sequence joins TRBV12-3 or TRBV12-4 and TRBJ1-1; D unresolved. V was cut by 3 bases and J by 8 bases, with 7 bases left in between. This CDR3 region has 11 residues. The CDR3 sequence: CASSFSLEAFF. The CDR3 DNA reads TGTGCCAGCAGTTTTTCTCTCGAAGCTTTCTTT.

The chain links TRBV5-1 to TRBJ2-7, with D perhaps TRBD1 (7 bases). The CDR3 is 16 residues long. Germline CDR1 and CDR2: SGHRS and YFSETQ. Trimming pared 4 bases from V and 0 bases from J, leaving 17 bases between. The CDR3 here is CASSPGPGGSSYEQYF. The CDR3 DNA reads TGCGCCAGCAGCCCCGGTCCAGGGGGGAGCTCCTACGAGCAGTACTTC. Drawing the rest from reference TRBV5-1 and TRBJ2-7, the complete variable domain is KAGVTQTPRYLIKTRGQQVTLSCSPISGHRSVSWYQQTPGQGLQFLFEYFSETQRNKGNFPGRFSGRQFSNSRSEMNVSTLELGDSALYLCASSPGPGGSSYEQYFGPGTRLTVT.

The chain uses TRBV27 and TRBJ2-7; D could derive from TRBD1 or TRBD2 (5 bases each). The CDR3 length is 15 residues. Germline-derived CDR1 and CDR2 are MNHEY and SMNVEV (reference sequence). V lost 0 bases to trimming and J lost 1 base, with 10 bases between them. The CDR3 reads CASSLSGDGSYEQYF. In nucleotides, the CDR3 is TGTGCCAGCAGTTTATCGGGGGACGGGTCCTACGAGCAGTACTTC.

This chain uses TRBV7-8 with TRBJ2-4; no clear D gene. Trimming stripped 5 bases from V and 0 bases from J, with 26 bases between. This CDR3 has 20 amino acids. CDR1 SGHVS and CDR2 FQNEAQ come from the germline V gene. In nucleotides, the CDR3 is TGTGCCAGCAGCGCCTACCTATTTAACGTTAAAAAATTAGCCAAAAACATTCAGTACTTC. This sequence encodes CASSAYLFNVKKLAKNIQYF.

As for this clone: Sequence at one end of the junction differs from germline and may be a read error. The V call is TRBV28, the J call TRBJ1-1; 7 nucleotides align to TRBD1. This CDR3 is 16 amino acids long. Germline V gene data show CDR1 as MDHEN and CDR2 as SYDVKM. The CDR3 protein is CASSPQRGLENTEVFF. CDR3 coding DNA: TGTGCCAGCAGTCCGCAAAGGGGGCTCGAGAACACTGAAGTTTTCTTT.

The chain is built from TRBV3-1 (or the pseudogene TRBV3-2) and TRBJ1-3; no definite D call. Trimming shortened V by 4 bases and J by 6 bases, and 10 bases separated the two germline ends. The CDR3 length is 13 residues. Germline assignment: CDR1 LGHDT and CDR2 YNNKEL (reference sequence). The CDR3 region has the DNA TGTGCCAGCAGCCCTCCGGCCTCAAACACCATATATTTT. Its protein product is CASSPPASNTIYF.

The chain uses TRBV6-5 and TRBJ2-7; TRBD2 aligns across 8 bases. The CDR3 totals 14 residues. J was trimmed by 7 bases and V by 2 bases; bases with no gene match: 7. Germline V gene lookup returns CDR1 MNHEY and CDR2 SVGAGI. CDR3 sequence reads: CASSYGAGVGEQYF. The CDR3 DNA reads TGTGCCAGCAGTTACGGAGCGGGAGTGGGGGAGCAGTACTTC.

The V and J genes are TRBV30 and TRBJ1-5, with a tentative D call TRBD1 (6 bases). Per the germline V gene, CDR1 is GTSNPN and CDR2 is SVGIG (reference sequence). The CDR3 runs 16 residues. Trimming stripped 3 bases from V and 1 base from J, with 16 bases between. The CDR3 loop reads CAWRDYRASSNQPQHF. The DNA for the CDR3 is TGTGCCTGGAGGGATTACAGGGCGTCGAGCAATCAGCCCCAGCATTTT.